The text below deals with one T cell receptor (beta chain). The antigen is not known. Eight reactions per sample, run separately, yielded cDNA. From the 5' RACE reads, TCRdb lists one entry per CDR3 protein and no DNA. The sample is made up of more than 85,000 distinct CDR3 sequences, and the top ten hold approximately 13% of it. Germline-derived CDR1 and CDR2 are SGHRS and YFSETQ. The CDR3 contains 23 residues. The data were taken from a study of monozygotic twins with inflammatory bowel disease. Broader study findings: Researchers were unable to tell different T cell subtypes apart. Patient-to-patient differences in immunosuppressive treatment may have added variability to the repertoires.

The sequenced material came from blood. The chain combines TRBV5-1 with TRBJ2-1; TCRdb lists TRBD2, though no DNA is available to test this call. The clonotype was recovered from a human donor with ulcerative colitis or Crohn's disease, or a healthy co-twin of an affected twin (not recorded which). The CDR3 is CASSLITSGVSTRSHPPYNEQFF.